Listed below are T cell receptor beta chains from one sample, sequenced in a study of T cell repertoires in cytomegalovirus infection. TCRdb called the reads again in MiXCR, with one record for every CDR3 protein. The sample records about 360,000 distinct CDR3 sequences, roughly 18% being singletons. Sequencing was done on a sample of PBMCs. These receptors were taken from a human donor in good health (CMV status not recorded). Some clones in this sample may be carry-over from other donors' samples. Each CDR3 is given with its conserved first and last residue. A D gene is named only where the DNA matches it firmly. Clone size, where shown, is once, few, many, or a class for clones that have expanded.

v_gene	abundance	j_gene	d_gene	CDR3aa	CDR3nt
TRBV7-2	many	TRBJ1-2	.	CASSPRRAGNGYTF	TGTGCCAGCAGCCCCCGACGGGCAGGGAATGGCTACACCTTC
TRBV12-3/TRBV12-4	.	TRBJ1-3	TRBD1	CASSSWGQGNTIYF	TGTGCCAGCAGTTCTTGGGGACAGGGAAACACCATATATTTT
TRBV7-9	few	TRBJ2-5	.	CASSQRDGKTQYF	TGTGCCAGCAGCCAAAGGGACGGAAAGACCCAGTACTTC
TRBV11-2	.	TRBJ2-1	.	CASSIILDEQFF	TGTGCCAGCAGCATTATTCTCGATGAGCAGTTCTTC
TRBV6-5	few	TRBJ1-2	TRBD1	CASSYSRGNYGYTF	TGTGCCAGCAGTTACTCCAGGGGGAACTATGGCTACACCTTC
TRBV20-1	few	TRBJ1-1	.	CSAVPPGLNTEAFF	TGCAGTGCCGTGCCTCCGGGGTTGAACACTGAAGCTTTCTTT
TRBV15	few	TRBJ2-7	TRBD1	CATSSRDRGRPGYEQYF	TGTGCCACCAGCAGCCGGGACAGGGGGCGCCCGGGTTACGAGCAGTACTTC
TRBV6-2/TRBV6-3	many	TRBJ2-6	.	CASTLPGANVLTF	TGTGCCAGCACCCTACCGGGGGCCAACGTCCTGACTTTC
TRBV4-1	few	TRBJ2-5	TRBD2	CASSPGLAGTQETQYF	TGCGCCAGCAGCCCGGGTTTAGCGGGGACCCAAGAGACCCAGTACTTC
TRBV7-6	many	TRBJ2-7	.	CASSLAAWGSQSYEQYF	TGTGCCAGCAGCTTAGCCGCGTGGGGGAGTCAATCGTACGAGCAGTACTTC
TRBV7-6	few	TRBJ1-2	.	CASSYLGRGANYGYTF	TGTGCCAGCAGCTATTTGGGCCGAGGAGCTAACTATGGCTACACCTTC
TRBV7-9	many	TRBJ1-6	.	CASSSDTSSYNSPLHF	TGTGCCAGCAGTTCCGACACCAGCTCCTATAATTCACCCCTCCACTTT
TRBV20-1	.	TRBJ2-7	TRBD2	CSAQGVAGGNEQYF	TGCAGTGCCCAAGGGGTAGCGGGAGGAAACGAGCAGTACTTC
TRBV6-2/TRBV6-3	.	TRBJ2-7	.	CASIRDPTDEQYF	TGTGCCAGCATTCGAGACCCGACGGACGAGCAGTACTTC
TRBV5-1	once	TRBJ1-1	TRBD1	CASSRDSYMNTEAFF	TGCGCCAGCAGCCGGGACAGCTACATGAACACTGAAGCTTTCTTT
TRBV7-2	many	TRBJ2-7	.	CASSLDPGAYEQYF	TGTGCCAGCAGCTTAGATCCCGGGGCCTACGAGCAGTACTTC
TRBV7-9	.	TRBJ2-7	.	CASSGDHNYEQYF	TGTGCCAGCAGCGGGGACCATAACTACGAGCAGTACTTC
TRBV7-6	.	TRBJ2-1	TRBD2	CASSSGLAETQFF	TGTGCCAGCAGCTCGGGACTAGCGGAGACCCAGTTCTTC
TRBV7-2	many	TRBJ2-1	.	CASSLTRDTYNEQFF	TGTGCCAGCAGCTTAACCCGGGACACCTACAATGAGCAGTTCTTC
TRBV27	.	TRBJ2-3	TRBD2	CASSLWSSGSDTQYF	TGTGCCAGCAGTTTATGGTCTAGCGGGAGTGATACGCAGTATTTT
TRBV7-9	.	TRBJ2-7	.	CASRPGDSYEQYF	TGTGCCAGCCGACCGGGGGACAGCTACGAGCAGTACTTC
TRBV9	.	TRBJ2-3	.	CASTRSGYGDTQYF	TGTGCCAGCACCCGCAGCGGCTACGGAGATACGCAGTATTTT
TRBV6-1	few	TRBJ1-6	TRBD1	CASRGGTDNSPLHF	TGTGCCAGCAGGGGGGGGACAGATAATTCACCCCTCCACTTT
TRBV19	.	TRBJ2-7	.	CASSEQAPPYEQYF	TGTGCCAGTAGTGAGCAGGCCCCACCCTACGAGCAGTACTTC
TRBV7-6	many	TRBJ1-1	.	CASSFQKGSLQGVTEAFF	TGTGCCAGCAGCTTCCAAAAGGGGTCATTACAGGGAGTCACTGAAGCTTTCTTT
TRBV14	few	TRBJ1-1	.	CASSHPGIGFTEAFF	TGTGCCAGCAGCCATCCAGGGATTGGTTTCACTGAAGCTTTCTTT
TRBV12-3/TRBV12-4	many	TRBJ1-5	.	CASSLAEADWQPQHF	TGTGCCAGCAGCCTAGCCGAGGCGGACTGGCAGCCCCAGCATTTT